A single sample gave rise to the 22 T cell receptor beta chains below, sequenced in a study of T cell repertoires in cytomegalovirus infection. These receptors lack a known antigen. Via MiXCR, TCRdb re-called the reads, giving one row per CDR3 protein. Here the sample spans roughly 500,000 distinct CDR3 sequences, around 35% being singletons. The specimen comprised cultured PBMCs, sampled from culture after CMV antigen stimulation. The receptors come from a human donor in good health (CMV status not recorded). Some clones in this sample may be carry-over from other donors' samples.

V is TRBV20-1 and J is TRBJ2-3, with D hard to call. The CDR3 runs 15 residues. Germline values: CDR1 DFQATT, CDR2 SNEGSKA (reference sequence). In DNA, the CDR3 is TGCAGCACCACCCCGACTGAGGCCTTCGGGGATACGCAGTATTTT. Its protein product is CSTTPTEAFGDTQYF.

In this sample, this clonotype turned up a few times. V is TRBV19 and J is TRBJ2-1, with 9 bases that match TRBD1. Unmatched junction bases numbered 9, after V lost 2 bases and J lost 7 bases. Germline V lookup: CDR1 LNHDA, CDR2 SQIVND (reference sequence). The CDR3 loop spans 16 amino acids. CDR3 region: CASSIIGLGQGNEQFF. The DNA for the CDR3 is TGTGCCAGTAGTATAATCGGGCTAGGACAGGGGAATGAGCAGTTCTTC.

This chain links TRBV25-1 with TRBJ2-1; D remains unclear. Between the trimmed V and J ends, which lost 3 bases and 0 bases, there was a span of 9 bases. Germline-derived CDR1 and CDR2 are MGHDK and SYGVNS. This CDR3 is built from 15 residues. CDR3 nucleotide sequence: TGTGCCAGCAGTGACCAGTCCAGCTCCTACAATGAGCAGTTCTTC. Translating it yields CASSDQSSSYNEQFF.

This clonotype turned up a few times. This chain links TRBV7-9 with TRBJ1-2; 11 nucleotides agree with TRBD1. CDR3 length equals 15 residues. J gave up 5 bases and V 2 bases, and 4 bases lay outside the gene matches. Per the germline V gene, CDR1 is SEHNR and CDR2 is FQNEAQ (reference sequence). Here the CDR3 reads CASSLSGTGGYGYTF. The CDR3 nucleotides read TGTGCCAGCAGCTTAAGTGGGACAGGGGGATATGGCTACACCTTC.

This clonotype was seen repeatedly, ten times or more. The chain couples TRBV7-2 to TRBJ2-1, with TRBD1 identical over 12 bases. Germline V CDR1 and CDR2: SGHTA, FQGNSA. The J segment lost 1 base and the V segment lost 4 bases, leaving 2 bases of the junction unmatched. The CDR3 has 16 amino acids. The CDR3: CASSSGQGASYNEQFF. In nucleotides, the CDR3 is TGTGCCAGCAGCTCGGGACAGGGGGCTTCCTACAATGAGCAGTTCTTC.

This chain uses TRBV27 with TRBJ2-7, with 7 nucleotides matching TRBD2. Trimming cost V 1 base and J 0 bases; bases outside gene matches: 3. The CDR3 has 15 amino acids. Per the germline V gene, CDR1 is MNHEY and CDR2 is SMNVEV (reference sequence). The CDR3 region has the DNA TGTGCCAGCAGTTTATACGGCGGGAGCTCCTACGAGCAGTACTTC. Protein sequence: CASSLYGGSSYEQYF.

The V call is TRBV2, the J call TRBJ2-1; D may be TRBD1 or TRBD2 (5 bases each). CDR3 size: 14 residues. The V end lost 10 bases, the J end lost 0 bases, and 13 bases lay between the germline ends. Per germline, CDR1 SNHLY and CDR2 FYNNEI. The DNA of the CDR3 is TGTGCCACGGGACCTCCGATCTCCTACAATGAGCAGTTCTTC. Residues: CATGPPISYNEQFF. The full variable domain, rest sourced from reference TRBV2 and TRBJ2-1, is EPEVTQTPSHQVTQMGQEVILRCVPISNHLYFYWYRQILGQKVEFLVSFYNNEISEKSEIFDDQFSVERPDGSNFTLKIRSTKLEDSAMYFCATGPPISYNEQFFGPGTRLTVL.

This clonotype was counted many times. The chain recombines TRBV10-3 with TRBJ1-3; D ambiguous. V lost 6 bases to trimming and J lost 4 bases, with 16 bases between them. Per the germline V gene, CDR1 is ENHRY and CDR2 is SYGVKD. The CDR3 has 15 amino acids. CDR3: CAISSTWNTGNTIYF. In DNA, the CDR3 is TGTGCCATCAGCAGCACATGGAACACGGGAAACACCATATATTTT.

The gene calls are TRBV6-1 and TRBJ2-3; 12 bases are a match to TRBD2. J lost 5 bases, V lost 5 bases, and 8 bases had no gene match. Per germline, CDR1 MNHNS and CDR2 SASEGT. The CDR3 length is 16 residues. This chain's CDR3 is CASSSRLAGDIDTQYF. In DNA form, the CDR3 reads TGTGCCAGCAGTTCTCGACTAGCGGGAGATATAGATACGCAGTATTTT.

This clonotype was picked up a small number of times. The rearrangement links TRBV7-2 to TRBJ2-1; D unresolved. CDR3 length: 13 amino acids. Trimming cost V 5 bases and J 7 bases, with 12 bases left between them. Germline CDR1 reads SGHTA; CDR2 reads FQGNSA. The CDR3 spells CASSPRRSNEQFF. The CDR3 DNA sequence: TGTGCCAGCAGCCCCCGCCGATCTAATGAGCAGTTCTTC.

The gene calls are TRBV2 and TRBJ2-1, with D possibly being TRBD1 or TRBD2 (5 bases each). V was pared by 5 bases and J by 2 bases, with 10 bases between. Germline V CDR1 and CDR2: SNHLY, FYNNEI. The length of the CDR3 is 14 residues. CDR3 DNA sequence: TGTGCCAGCAGTTCACTAGGGGCCTACAATGAGCAGTTCTTC. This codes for CASSSLGAYNEQFF.

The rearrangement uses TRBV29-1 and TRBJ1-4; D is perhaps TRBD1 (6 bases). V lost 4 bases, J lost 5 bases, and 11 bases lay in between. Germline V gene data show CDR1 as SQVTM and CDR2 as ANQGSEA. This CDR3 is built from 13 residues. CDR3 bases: TGCAGCGTTGTAAAGGGGGGGAATGAAAAACTGTTTTTT. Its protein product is CSVVKGGNEKLFF.

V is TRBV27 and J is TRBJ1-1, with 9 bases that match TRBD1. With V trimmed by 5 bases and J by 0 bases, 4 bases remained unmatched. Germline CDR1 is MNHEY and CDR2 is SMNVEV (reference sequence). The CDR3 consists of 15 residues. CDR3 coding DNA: TGTGCCAGCAGTCCAAGACAGGGGGTGAACACTGAAGCTTTCTTT. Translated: CASSPRQGVNTEAFF.

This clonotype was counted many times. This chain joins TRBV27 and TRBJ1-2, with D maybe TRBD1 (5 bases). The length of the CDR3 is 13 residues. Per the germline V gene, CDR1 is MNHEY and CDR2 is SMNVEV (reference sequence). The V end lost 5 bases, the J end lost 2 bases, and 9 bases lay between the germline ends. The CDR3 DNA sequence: TGTGCCAGCAGTCCAGGGAGCAACTATGGCTACACCTTC. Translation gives CASSPGSNYGYTF.

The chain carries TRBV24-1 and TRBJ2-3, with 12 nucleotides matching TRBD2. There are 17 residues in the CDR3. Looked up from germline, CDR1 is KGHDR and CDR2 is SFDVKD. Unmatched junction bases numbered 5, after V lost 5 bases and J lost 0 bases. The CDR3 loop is CATSGLAGGFSTDTQYF. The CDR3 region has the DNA TGTGCCACCAGTGGGCTAGCGGGAGGGTTTAGCACAGATACGCAGTATTTT.

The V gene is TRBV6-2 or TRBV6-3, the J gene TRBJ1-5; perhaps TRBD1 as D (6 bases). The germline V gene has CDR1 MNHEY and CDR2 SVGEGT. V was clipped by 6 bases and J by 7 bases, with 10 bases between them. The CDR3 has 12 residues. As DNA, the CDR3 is TGTGCCAGCAGCCACAGGGAACAGCCCCAGCATTTT. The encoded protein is CASSHREQPQHF.

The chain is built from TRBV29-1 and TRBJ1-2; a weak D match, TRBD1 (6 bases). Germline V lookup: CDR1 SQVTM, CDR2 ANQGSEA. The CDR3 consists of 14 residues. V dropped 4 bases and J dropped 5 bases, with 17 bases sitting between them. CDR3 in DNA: TGCAGCGTTGGGGGGGGGGCCGGTGGGTATGGCTACACCTTC. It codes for CSVGGGAGGYGYTF.

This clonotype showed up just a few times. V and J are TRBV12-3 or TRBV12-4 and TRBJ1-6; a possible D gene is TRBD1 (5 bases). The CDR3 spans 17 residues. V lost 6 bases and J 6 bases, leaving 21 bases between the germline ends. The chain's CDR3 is CASSFDLGGISNSPLHF. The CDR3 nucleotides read TGTGCCAGCAGCTTCGATCTGGGGGGGATAAGTAATTCACCCCTCCACTTT.

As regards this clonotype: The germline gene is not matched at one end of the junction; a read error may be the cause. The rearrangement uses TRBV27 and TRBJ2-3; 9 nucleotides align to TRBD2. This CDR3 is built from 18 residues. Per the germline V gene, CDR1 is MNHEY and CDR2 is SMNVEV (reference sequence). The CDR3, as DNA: TGTGCCAGCAGTTTACGACCCCAAAGCGGGAGGAGAACAGATACGAAGTATTTT. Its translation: CASSLRPQSGRRTDTKYF.

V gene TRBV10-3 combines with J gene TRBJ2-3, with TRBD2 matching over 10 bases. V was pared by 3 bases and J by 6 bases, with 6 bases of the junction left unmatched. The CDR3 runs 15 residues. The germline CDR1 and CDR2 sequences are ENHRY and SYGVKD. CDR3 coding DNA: TGTGCCATCAGTGATGCTAGCGGGAGTGCCGATACGCAGTATTTT. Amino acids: CAISDASGSADTQYF.

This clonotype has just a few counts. CDR3: CASSDPGLAGYNEQFF. CDR3 DNA: TGTGCCAGCAGTGATCCGGGACTAGCGGGGTACAATGAGCAGTTCTTC. This chain links TRBV6-2 or TRBV6-3 with TRBJ2-1; 13 nucleotides agree with TRBD2. The germline V gene encodes CDR1 MNHEY and CDR2 SVGEGT. The CDR3 has 16 amino acids. The J segment lost 4 bases and the V segment lost 5 bases, leaving 5 bases of the junction unmatched.

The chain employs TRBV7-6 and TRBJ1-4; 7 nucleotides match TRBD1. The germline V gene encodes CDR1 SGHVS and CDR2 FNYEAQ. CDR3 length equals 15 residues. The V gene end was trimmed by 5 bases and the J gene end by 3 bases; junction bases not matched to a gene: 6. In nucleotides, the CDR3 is TGTGCCAGCAGCCTACGGGACAGCCCTAATGAAAAACTGTTTTTT. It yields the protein CASSLRDSPNEKLFF. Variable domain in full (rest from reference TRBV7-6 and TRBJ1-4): GAGVSQSPRYKVTKRGQDVALRCDPISGHVSLYWYRQALGQGPEFLTYFNYEAQQDKSGLPNDRFSAERPEGSISTLTIQRTEQRDSAMYRCASSLRDSPNEKLFFGSGTQLSVL.